The subject of this entry is one T cell receptor (beta chain). Its specificity is not known. The source of the sample is a study of T-cell memory formation after mild COVID-19. TCRdb passed the 5' RACE reads through MiXCR, listing each CDR3 protein once. The sample lists roughly 350,000 distinct CDR3 sequences; about an eighth were seen once. The CDR3 has 15 amino acids. Trimming removed 4 bases from V and 0 bases from J, with 13 bases in between. CDR1 is SGHRS, CDR2 YFSETQ, per germline. Overall study findings and caveats: Later expanders leaned CD4+, whereas clones that contracted between day 15 and 85 were balanced CD4/CD8.

This TCR was recovered from a man between 18 and 29 years old who had mild COVID-19 (a few samples of this study predate the infection). Cell type and time point are not known. Sequenced: PBMCs or a T cell subset sorted from them (not recorded which). This rearrangement joins TRBV5-1 to TRBJ1-1, with D possibly TRBD1 on 5 matching bases. As DNA, the CDR3 is TGCGCCAGCAGCCTAACCGGGACTTTGAACACTGAAGCTTTCTTT. It yields the protein CASSLTGTLNTEAFF.